The 27 T cell receptor beta chains listed next were all sequenced from one sample in a study of blood T cell repertoires in COVID-19. Measured with immunoSEQ multiplex PCR; TCRdb has only the in-frame clones, and not every one. This sample yields about 130,000 clones, of which approximately 84% are seen a single time; roughly 13% belongs to the top ten. Sequencing was carried out using peripheral blood. These receptors all come from a human donor in a cohort sampled during active COVID-19.

This clone was detected a few times. V usage is TRBV7-6 and J usage is TRBJ2-7; D unresolved. Trimming left V 1 base short and J 3 bases short, with 7 bases between. Germline assignment: CDR1 SGHVS and CDR2 FNYEAQ. This CDR3 region has 13 residues. This CDR3 reads CASSLGTNYEQYF. The CDR3 DNA reads as TGTGCCAGCAGCTTAGGCACTAACTACGAGCAGTACTTC.

V and J are TRBV5-1 and TRBJ2-7; TRBD1 agrees at 11 bases. Looked up from germline, CDR1 is SGHRS and CDR2 is YFSETQ. The ends lost 3 bases at V and 6 bases at J; junction bases unmatched: 11. The CDR3 extends over 16 amino acids. The CDR3 is CASSSNLPGQGGEQYF. As DNA, the CDR3 is TGCGCCAGCAGCTCAAATCTACCGGGACAGGGGGGCGAGCAGTACTTC.

The CDR3 nucleotides read TGCGCCAGCAGTCAATCGAGGGCTAGCGGGGGGGCTATGGCTTTTAGAGAGACCCAGTACTTC. Translated, it gives CASSQSRASGGAMAFRETQYF. The genes are TRBV23-1 and TRBJ2-5; 12 bases map to TRBD2. TRBV23-1 is annotated as an ORF whose role is uncertain. This CDR3 region has 21 residues. V trimming: 0 bases; J trimming: 4 bases; junction bases outside the gene matches: 18.

The chain joins TRBV9 to TRBJ2-5, with 7 bases fitting TRBD1. The CDR3 length is 14 residues. CDR1 is SGDLS, CDR2 YYNGEE, per germline. The trim removed 3 bases at V and 2 bases at J, leaving 4 bases unmatched. The CDR3 DNA sequence: TGTGCCAGCAGCGCTTCGACAGGGCAAGAGACCCAGTACTTC. Amino acids: CASSASTGQETQYF.

V is TRBV7-9 and J is TRBJ2-6; D may be TRBD2 (7 bases). The CDR3 contains 16 residues. The ends were cut back, 5 bases at V and 4 bases at J, with 15 bases in the middle. Looked up from germline, CDR1 is SEHNR and CDR2 is FQNEAQ (reference sequence). This CDR3 is CASSLLGGAGANVLTF. CDR3 coding DNA: TGTGCCAGCAGCCTACTGGGGGGGGCAGGGGCCAACGTCCTGACTTTC.

V is TRBV12-3 or TRBV12-4 and J is TRBJ1-1; 7 positions agree with TRBD1. CDR3 length equals 13 residues. Germline trimming cut 3 bases from V and 10 bases from J; bases unmatched to any gene: 8. CDR3 residues: CASSLNRGIAAFF. For the CDR3, the DNA is TGTGCCAGCAGTTTGAACAGGGGAATCGCAGCTTTCTTT.

This chain joins TRBV7-2 and TRBJ1-5; 9 bases line up with TRBD1. The V and J ends lost 3 bases and 1 base, in that order; junction bases with no gene match: 4. Germline V gene data show CDR1 as SGHTA and CDR2 as FQGNSA. The CDR3 consists of 16 residues. As DNA, the CDR3 is TGTGCCAGCAGCTTGTTCGGGACAGGGAGCAATCAGCCCCAGCATTTT. Translating gives CASSLFGTGSNQPQHF.

This chain links TRBV5-6 with TRBJ2-7, with 10 bases that match TRBD2. The CDR3 is 15 amino acids. Germline trimming cut 1 base from V and 9 bases from J; bases unmatched to any gene: 10. Germline loops: CDR1 SGHDT, CDR2 YYEEEE. Here the CDR3 DNA reads TGTGCCAGCAGCTTGACCCTGGGTAGCGGGGGGCCGCAGTACTTC. It encodes CASSLTLGSGGPQYF.

The rearrangement uses TRBV15 and TRBJ2-5, with a weak D call TRBD1 (5 bases). The CDR3 runs to 13 residues. V was shortened by 5 bases and J by 5 bases, with 12 bases between the two germline ends. Germline-derived CDR1 and CDR2 are LNHNV and YYDKDF (reference sequence). The CDR3 region has the DNA TGTGCCACCAGCGGGGCTGAGAGGGAGACCCAGTACTTC. This codes for CATSGAERETQYF. The complete variable domain, with remaining parts taken from reference TRBV15 and TRBJ2-5, reads DAMVIQNPRYQVTQFGKPVTLSCSQTLNHNVMYWYQQKSSQAPKLLFHYYDKDFNNEADTPDNFQSRRPNTSFCFLDIRSPGLGDTAMYLCATSGAERETQYFGPGTRLLVL.

The genes are TRBV7-9 and TRBJ1-4; a possible D gene is TRBD1 (5 bases). Germline lookup yields CDR1 SEHNR and CDR2 FQNEAQ (reference sequence). The ends were cut back, 5 bases at V and 4 bases at J, with 17 bases in the middle. The CDR3 has 16 residues. CDR3 in amino acids: CASSPGGMGFNEKLFF. The CDR3 DNA reads TGTGCCAGCAGCCCGGGGGGTATGGGCTTTAATGAAAAACTGTTTTTT.

The chain combines TRBV3-1 (or the pseudogene TRBV3-2) with TRBJ2-1, with 10 bases aligning to TRBD2. V shed 6 bases and J 5 bases; nucleotides not matched to a gene: 4. This CDR3 comprises 14 residues. Germline CDR1 and CDR2: LGHDT and YNNKEL (reference sequence). DNA for the CDR3: TGTGCCAGCAGTCTAGCGGGGGACCACAATGAGCAGTTCTTC. Protein sequence: CASSLAGDHNEQFF.

The gene calls are TRBV12-3 or TRBV12-4 and TRBJ2-3, with 13 bases that match TRBD2. With V trimmed by 6 bases and J by 8 bases, 2 bases remained unmatched. This CDR3 has 13 amino acids. CDR3 DNA sequence: TGTGCCAGCAGAACTAGCGGGGGGGCTACGCAGTATTTT. Its protein is CASRTSGGATQYF.

V and J are TRBV12-3 or TRBV12-4 and TRBJ1-2; possibly TRBD1 for D (5 bases). This CDR3 region has 13 residues. Trimming took off 5 bases at V and 4 bases at J, with 11 bases between the two ends. The CDR3 DNA sequence: TGTGCCAGCAGTCCGACAGAACTCTATGGCTACACCTTC. As protein: CASSPTELYGYTF.

The V call is TRBV7-8, the J call TRBJ2-3, with 8 bases matching TRBD1. The trim removed 3 bases at V and 4 bases at J, leaving 9 bases unmatched. The length of the CDR3 is 16 residues. The germline CDR1 and CDR2 sequences are SGHVS and FQNEAQ. CDR3 loop: CASSFFGTGLSDTQYF. In DNA, the CDR3 is TGTGCCAGCAGCTTCTTCGGGACAGGTTTGTCAGATACGCAGTATTTT.

The V and J genes are TRBV3-1 (or the pseudogene TRBV3-2) and TRBJ2-6; 11 nucleotides match TRBD1. Germline V gene lookup returns CDR1 LGHDT and CDR2 YNNKEL (reference sequence). This CDR3 has 18 amino acids. V was pared by 4 bases and J by 3 bases, with 8 bases of the junction left unmatched. The CDR3 region has the DNA TGTGCCAGCAGCCGCCGGACAGGGGGCGTGGGTGGGGCCAACGTCCTGACTTTC. It yields the protein CASSRRTGGVGGANVLTF.

This chain joins TRBV5-1 and TRBJ1-2; weak D call: TRBD1 (5 bases). This CDR3 has 15 residues. V dropped 4 bases and J dropped 8 bases, with 21 bases sitting between them. Germline V lookup: CDR1 SGHRS, CDR2 YFSETQ. The CDR3 is CASSTTGGTARGYTF. The DNA for the CDR3 is TGCGCCAGCAGCACCACTGGAGGGACCGCCAGAGGCTACACCTTC.

This chain uses TRBV12-3 or TRBV12-4 with TRBJ1-5, with D perhaps matching TRBD1 (5 bases). CDR3 length equals 13 residues. Trimming removed 3 bases at V and 9 bases at J, with 12 bases between. The CDR3 is CASSLSNRRPQHF. The CDR3 DNA reads TGTGCCAGCAGTTTGTCGAACAGGAGGCCCCAGCATTTT.

The chain is built from TRBV6-1 and TRBJ2-5; the D gene is possibly TRBD1 (6 bases). The V end lost 3 bases, the J end lost 5 bases, and 13 bases lay between the germline ends. The CDR3 consists of 14 residues. Germline CDR1 is MNHNS and CDR2 is SASEGT. CDR3 amino acids: CASSERWGQETQYF. As DNA, the CDR3 is TGTGCCAGCAGTGAGAGATGGGGGCAGGAGACCCAGTACTTC.

V usage is TRBV5-1 and J usage is TRBJ2-7, with TRBD1 matching 8 bases. V trimming: 2 bases; J trimming: 6 bases; junction bases outside the gene matches: 4. Germline values: CDR1 SGHRS, CDR2 YFSETQ. This CDR3 is built from 13 residues. CDR3 nucleotides: TGCGCCAGCAGCTTCAACAGGGGGGCCGAGCAGTACTTC. Translation: CASSFNRGAEQYF.

The chain is built from TRBV5-1 and TRBJ2-5; D may be TRBD1 (5 bases). The CDR3 consists of 15 residues. Trimming removed 4 bases from V and 3 bases from J, with 16 bases in between. Germline CDR1 is SGHRS and CDR2 is YFSETQ. In nucleotides, the CDR3 is TGCGCCAGCAGCGGGGTATGGGGCGCGGAAGAGACCCAGTACTTC. It is translated as CASSGVWGAEETQYF.

This rearrangement joins TRBV5-6 to TRBJ2-7, with 7 positions matching TRBD1. The CDR3 covers 15 residues. The germline V gene has CDR1 SGHDT and CDR2 YYEEEE. J gave up 0 bases and V 4 bases, and 7 bases lay outside the gene matches. CDR3: CASSTGQALSYEQYF. The CDR3 bases are TGTGCCAGCAGCACCGGACAGGCGCTCTCCTACGAGCAGTACTTC.

This clone was picked up many times. The rearrangement links TRBV6-5 to TRBJ1-5; a weak D match, TRBD1 (5 bases). Germline V lookup: CDR1 MNHEY, CDR2 SVGAGI. This CDR3 has 14 amino acids. Trimming removed 3 bases from V and 4 bases from J, with 10 bases in between. The CDR3 nucleotides read TGTGCCAGCAGTTATGACAGTTCTAATCAGCCCCAGCATTTT. This sequence encodes CASSYDSSNQPQHF.

CDR3 sequence: CASRKGQGNSPLHF. CDR3 nucleotide sequence: TGTGCCAGCAGAAAAGGACAGGGGAATTCACCCCTCCACTTT. The chain has TRBV7-2 and TRBJ1-6; 9 positions match TRBD1. The CDR3 covers 14 residues. Germline CDR1 reads SGHTA; CDR2 reads FQGNSA. V shed 6 bases, J shed 7 bases, and the junction held 4 bases outside the gene matches.

V and J are TRBV4-1 and TRBJ1-4; D is perhaps TRBD1 (5 bases). The CDR3 is 18 amino acids. From germline, CDR1 is MGHRA and CDR2 YSYEKL. Trimming stripped 3 bases from V and 5 bases from J, with 22 bases between. The CDR3 bases are TGCGCCAGCAGCCAGCGGGGGGTCTTGGGGACGGGAAATGAAAAACTGTTTTTT. Protein product: CASSQRGVLGTGNEKLFF.

V gene TRBV5-1 combines with J gene TRBJ2-1; 11 bases match TRBD2. V dropped 8 bases and J dropped 3; count of bases not matched to a gene: 13. Per the germline V gene, CDR1 is SGHRS and CDR2 is YFSETQ. The CDR3 totals 17 residues. The DNA for the CDR3 is TGCGCCAGTCAACGACATCTACTAGCGGGGGACTACAATGAGCAGTTCTTC. This codes for CASQRHLLAGDYNEQFF.

This clone was picked up a small number of times. The chain employs TRBV27 and TRBJ1-2; D ambiguous. This CDR3 is built from 14 residues. Germline assignment: CDR1 MNHEY and CDR2 SMNVEV (reference sequence). The ends were cut back, 4 bases at V and 8 bases at J, with 17 bases in the middle. CDR3 sequence: CASSSQPGSGGYTF. CDR3 bases: TGTGCCAGCAGTTCTCAACCGGGGTCTGGGGGCTACACCTTC.

The chain is built from TRBV3-1 (or the pseudogene TRBV3-2) and TRBJ1-4, with a tentative D call TRBD1 (6 bases). This CDR3 is built from 14 residues. Germline CDR1 LGHDT, CDR2 YNNKEL (reference sequence). The ends were cut back, 4 bases at V and 5 bases at J, with 11 bases in the middle. The CDR3 DNA follows: TGTGCCAGCAGCCCGGACAGCCCGAATGAAAAACTGTTTTTT. This translates into CASSPDSPNEKLFF.